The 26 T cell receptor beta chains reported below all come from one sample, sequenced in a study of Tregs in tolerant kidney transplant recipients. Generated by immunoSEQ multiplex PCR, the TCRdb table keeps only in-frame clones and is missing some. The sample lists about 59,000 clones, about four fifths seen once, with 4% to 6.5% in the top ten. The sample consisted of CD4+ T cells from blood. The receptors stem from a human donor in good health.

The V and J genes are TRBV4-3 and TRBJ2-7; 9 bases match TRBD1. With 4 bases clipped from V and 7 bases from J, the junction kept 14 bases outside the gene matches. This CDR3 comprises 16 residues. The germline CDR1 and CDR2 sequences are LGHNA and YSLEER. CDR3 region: CASSRAGTGMVHEQYF. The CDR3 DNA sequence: TGCGCCAGCAGCCGGGCCGGGACAGGGATGGTTCATGAGCAGTACTTC.

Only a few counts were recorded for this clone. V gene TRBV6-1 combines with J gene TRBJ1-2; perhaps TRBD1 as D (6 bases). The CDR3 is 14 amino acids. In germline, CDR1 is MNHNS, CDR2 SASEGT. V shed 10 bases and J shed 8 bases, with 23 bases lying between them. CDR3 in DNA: TGTGCCATCCTCCGGGACAACGCATTCGGGGGCTACACCTTC. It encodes CAILRDNAFGGYTF.

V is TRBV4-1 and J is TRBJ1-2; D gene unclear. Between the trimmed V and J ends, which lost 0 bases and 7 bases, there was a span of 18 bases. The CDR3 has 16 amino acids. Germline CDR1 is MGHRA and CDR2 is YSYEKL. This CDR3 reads CASSQEGNTGAGGYTF. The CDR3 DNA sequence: TGCGCCAGCAGCCAAGAGGGGAATACCGGCGCGGGTGGCTACACCTTC.

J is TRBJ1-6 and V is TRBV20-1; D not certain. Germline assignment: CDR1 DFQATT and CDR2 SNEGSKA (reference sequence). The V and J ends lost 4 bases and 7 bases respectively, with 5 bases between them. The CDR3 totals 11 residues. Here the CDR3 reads CSAKGNSPLHF. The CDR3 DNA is TGCAGTGCTAAAGGGAATTCACCCCTCCACTTT.

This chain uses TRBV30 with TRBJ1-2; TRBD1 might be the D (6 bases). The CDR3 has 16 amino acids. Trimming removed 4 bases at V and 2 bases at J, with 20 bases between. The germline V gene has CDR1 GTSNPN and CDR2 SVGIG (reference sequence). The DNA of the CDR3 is TGTGCCTGGAACTCGTGGTTGCGGGGGCGGAACTATGGCTACACCTTC. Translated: CAWNSWLRGRNYGYTF.

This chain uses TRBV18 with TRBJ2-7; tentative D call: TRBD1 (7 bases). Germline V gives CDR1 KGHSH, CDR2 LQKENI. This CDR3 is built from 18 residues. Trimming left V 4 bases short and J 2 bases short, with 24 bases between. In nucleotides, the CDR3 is TGTGCCAGCTCACTGTTTTCGTGGAGGGGGCGCGGACCCTACGAGCAGTACTTC. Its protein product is CASSLFSWRGRGPYEQYF.

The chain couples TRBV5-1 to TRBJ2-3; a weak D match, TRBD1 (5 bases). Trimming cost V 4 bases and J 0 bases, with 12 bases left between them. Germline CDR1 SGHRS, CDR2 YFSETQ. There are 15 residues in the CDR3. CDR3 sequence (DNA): TGCGCCAGCAGCCTTAACAGGCCTAGCACAGATACGCAGTATTTT. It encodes CASSLNRPSTDTQYF.

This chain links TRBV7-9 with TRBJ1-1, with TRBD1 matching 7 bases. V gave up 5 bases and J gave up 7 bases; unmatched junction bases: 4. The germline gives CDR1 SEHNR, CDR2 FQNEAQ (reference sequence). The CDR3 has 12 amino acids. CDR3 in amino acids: CASSPTGVEAFF. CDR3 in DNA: TGTGCCAGCAGCCCCACAGGGGTTGAAGCTTTCTTT.

CDR3 sequence: CASRGLAGRNEQYF. The CDR3, as DNA: TGTGCCAGCAGGGGCTTAGCGGGAAGGAACGAGCAGTACTTC. This chain links TRBV25-1 with TRBJ2-7; 8 bases match TRBD2. The CDR3 is 14 amino acids. V dropped 6 bases and J dropped 5; count of bases not matched to a gene: 9. Germline V gene data show CDR1 as MGHDK and CDR2 as SYGVNS.

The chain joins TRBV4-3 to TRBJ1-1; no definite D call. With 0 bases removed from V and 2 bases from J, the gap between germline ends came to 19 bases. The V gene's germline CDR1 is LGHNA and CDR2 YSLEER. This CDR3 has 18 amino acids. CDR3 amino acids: CASSQEEPLGGLNTEAFF. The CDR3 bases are TGCGCCAGCAGCCAAGAGGAACCCTTAGGAGGACTAAACACTGAAGCTTTCTTT.

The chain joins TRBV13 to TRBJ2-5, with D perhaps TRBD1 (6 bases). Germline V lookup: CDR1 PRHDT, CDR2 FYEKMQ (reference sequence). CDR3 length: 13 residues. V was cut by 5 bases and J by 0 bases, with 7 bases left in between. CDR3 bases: TGTGCCAGCAGCGACAGGTACCAAGAGACCCAGTACTTC. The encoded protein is CASSDRYQETQYF.

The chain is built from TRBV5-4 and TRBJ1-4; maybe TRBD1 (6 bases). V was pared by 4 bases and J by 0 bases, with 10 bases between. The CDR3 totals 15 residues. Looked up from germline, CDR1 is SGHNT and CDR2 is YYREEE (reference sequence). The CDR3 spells CASSPHRATNEKLFF. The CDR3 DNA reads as TGTGCCAGCAGCCCTCACAGGGCAACTAATGAAAAACTGTTTTTT. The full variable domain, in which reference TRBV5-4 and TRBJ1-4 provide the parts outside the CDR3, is ETGVTQSPTHLIKTRGQQVTLRCSSQSGHNTVSWYQQALGQGPQFIFQYYREEENGRGNFPPRFSGLQFPNYSSELNVNALELDDSALYLCASSPHRATNEKLFFGSGTQLSVL.

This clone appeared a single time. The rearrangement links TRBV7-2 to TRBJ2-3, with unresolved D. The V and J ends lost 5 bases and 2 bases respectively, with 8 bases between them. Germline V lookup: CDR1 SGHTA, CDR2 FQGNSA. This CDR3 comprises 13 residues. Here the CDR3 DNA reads TGTGCCAGCAGCCCATCGTTCACAGATACGCAGTATTTT. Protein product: CASSPSFTDTQYF.

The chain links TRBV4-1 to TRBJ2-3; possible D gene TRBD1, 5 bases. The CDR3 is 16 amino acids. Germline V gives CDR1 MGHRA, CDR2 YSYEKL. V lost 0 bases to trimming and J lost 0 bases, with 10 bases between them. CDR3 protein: CASSQEWTPSTDTQYF. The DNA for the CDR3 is TGCGCCAGCAGCCAAGAATGGACACCTAGCACAGATACGCAGTATTTT.

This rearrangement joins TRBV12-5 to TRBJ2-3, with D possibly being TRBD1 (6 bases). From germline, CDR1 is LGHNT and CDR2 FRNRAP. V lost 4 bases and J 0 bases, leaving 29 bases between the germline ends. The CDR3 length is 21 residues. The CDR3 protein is CASGSKSKQGNWDTSTDTQYF. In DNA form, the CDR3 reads TGTGCTAGTGGTTCGAAATCTAAACAGGGCAATTGGGACACTAGCACAGATACGCAGTATTTT.

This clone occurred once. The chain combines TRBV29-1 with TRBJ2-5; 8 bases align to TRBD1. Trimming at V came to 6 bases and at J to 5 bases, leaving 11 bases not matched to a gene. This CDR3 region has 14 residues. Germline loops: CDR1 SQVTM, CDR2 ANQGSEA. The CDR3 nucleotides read TGCAGCGTGACGGCAGGGGGCAAGAGGGAGACCCAGTACTTC. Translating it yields CSVTAGGKRETQYF.

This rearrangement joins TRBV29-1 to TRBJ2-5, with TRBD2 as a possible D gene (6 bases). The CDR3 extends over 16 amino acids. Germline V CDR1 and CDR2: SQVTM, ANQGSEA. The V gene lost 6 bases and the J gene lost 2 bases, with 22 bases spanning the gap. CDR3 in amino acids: CSVERMWGRSQETQYF. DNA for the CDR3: TGCAGCGTAGAGAGGATGTGGGGGAGGTCACAAGAGACCCAGTACTTC.

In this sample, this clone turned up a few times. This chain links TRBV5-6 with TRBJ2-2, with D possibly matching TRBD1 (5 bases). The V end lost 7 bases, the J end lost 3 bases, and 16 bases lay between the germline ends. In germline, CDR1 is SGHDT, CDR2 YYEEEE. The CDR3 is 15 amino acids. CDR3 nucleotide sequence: TGTGCCAGCGAAAGGAGACAGCTGGACACCGGGGAGCTGTTTTTT. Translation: CASERRQLDTGELFF.

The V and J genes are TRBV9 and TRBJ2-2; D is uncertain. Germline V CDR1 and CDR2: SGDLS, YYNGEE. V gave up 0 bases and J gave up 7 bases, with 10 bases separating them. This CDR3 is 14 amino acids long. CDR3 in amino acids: CASSVVTTDGELFF. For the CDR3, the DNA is TGTGCCAGCAGCGTAGTAACCACCGACGGGGAGCTGTTTTTT.

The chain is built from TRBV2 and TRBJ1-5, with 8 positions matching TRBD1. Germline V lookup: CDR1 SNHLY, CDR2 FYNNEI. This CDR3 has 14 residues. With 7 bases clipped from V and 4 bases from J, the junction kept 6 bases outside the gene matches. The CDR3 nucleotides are TGTGCCAGCAATGGACAGGGAGGGAATCAGCCCCAGCATTTT. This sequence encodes CASNGQGGNQPQHF.

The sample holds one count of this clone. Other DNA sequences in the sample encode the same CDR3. In nucleotides, the CDR3 is TGTGCCTGGAGTGGGGAAGGTCAACTGTTTTTT. This gives the protein CAWSGEGQLFF. V gene TRBV30 combines with J gene TRBJ1-4; D is uncertain. V lost 1 base to trimming and J lost 12 bases, with 9 bases between them. Germline CDR1 reads GTSNPN; CDR2 reads SVGIG (reference sequence). The CDR3 length is 11 residues.

The CDR3 nucleotides are TGTGCCAGCAGCTCCCTCCCTAACTATGGCTACACCTTC. As protein: CASSSLPNYGYTF. V usage is TRBV7-2 and J usage is TRBJ1-2; D is unresolved. V shed 4 bases and J shed 0 bases, with 6 bases lying between them. This CDR3 has 13 residues. The germline gives CDR1 SGHTA, CDR2 FQGNSA. Combining the CDR3 with reference TRBV7-2 and TRBJ1-2 gives the whole variable domain GAGVSQSPSNKVTEKGKDVELRCDPISGHTALYWYRQSLGQGLEFLIYFQGNSAPDKSGLPSDRFSAERTGGSVSTLTIQRTQQEDSAVYLCASSSLPNYGYTFGSGTRLTVV.

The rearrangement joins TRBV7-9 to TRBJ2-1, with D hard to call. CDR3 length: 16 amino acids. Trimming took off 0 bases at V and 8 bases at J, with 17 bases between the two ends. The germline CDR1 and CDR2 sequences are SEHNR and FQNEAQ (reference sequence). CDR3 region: CASSLAPGLIVDEQFF. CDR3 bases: TGTGCCAGCAGCTTAGCCCCGGGTCTCATAGTCGATGAGCAGTTCTTC. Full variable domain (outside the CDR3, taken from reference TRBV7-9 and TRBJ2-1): DTGVSQNPRHKITKRGQNVTFRCDPISEHNRLYWYRQTLGQGPEFLTYFQNEAQLEKSRLLSDRFSAERPKGSFSTLEIQRTEQGDSAMYLCASSLAPGLIVDEQFFGPGTRLTVL.

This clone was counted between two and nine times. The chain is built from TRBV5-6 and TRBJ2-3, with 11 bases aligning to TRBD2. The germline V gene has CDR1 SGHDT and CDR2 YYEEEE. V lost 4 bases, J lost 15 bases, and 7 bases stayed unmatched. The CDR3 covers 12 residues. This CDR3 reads CASSVGTSGFYF. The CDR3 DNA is TGTGCCAGCAGCGTGGGGACTAGCGGCTTTTATTTT.

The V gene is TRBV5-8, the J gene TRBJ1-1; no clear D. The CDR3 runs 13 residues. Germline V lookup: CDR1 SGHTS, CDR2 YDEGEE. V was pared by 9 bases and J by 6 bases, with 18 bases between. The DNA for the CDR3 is TGTGCCATCCTGACACCCCCAGGTTCTGAAGCTTTCTTT. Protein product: CAILTPPGSEAFF.

CDR3 region: CASSLNAGVRGEAFF. CDR3 coding DNA: TGCGCCAGCAGCTTGAACGCCGGGGTAAGGGGTGAAGCTTTCTTT. The chain combines TRBV5-1 with TRBJ1-1, with D possibly being TRBD1 (5 bases). The CDR3 extends over 15 amino acids. The V gene's germline CDR1 is SGHRS and CDR2 YFSETQ. V lost 1 base, J lost 7 bases, and 17 bases lay in between.